The T cell receptor beta chain under discussion was sequenced for a study of T cell responses to AZD1222 COVID-19 vaccine. General study points: Seropositive status at baseline applied to only six AZD1222 recipients. Donors were mostly white British, more females; clonal diversity possibly underestimated. Elevations in Spike-specific TCR breadth and depth followed administration of two AZD1222 doses.

Some clones are missing from TCRdb's copy, which holds only in-frame ones; the method was immunoSEQ multiplex PCR. The sample lists roughly 150,000 clones, 70% to 90% seen once, with under 3.5% in the top ten. As concerns this clone: No antigen is known for it.

V lost 2 bases and J lost 4; bases outside the gene matches: 4. This CDR3 is built from 14 residues. Germline CDR1 and CDR2: KGHSH and LQKENI. The receptor comes from an adult in good health. The sample in question was peripheral blood, obtained on day 0 of MenACWY control vaccination. The chain is built from TRBV18 and TRBJ1-2; 7 bases are shared with TRBD1. The CDR3 sequence: CASSPNRGPYGYTF. CDR3 DNA sequence: TGTGCCAGCTCACCAAACAGGGGACCCTATGGCTACACCTTC.